This T cell receptor beta chain is drawn from a study of CD8 T cells in ankylosing spondylitis. 5'-RACE, quantitative and with molecular barcodes, yielded the TCR beta libraries. Using its own MiXCR run on the 5' RACE reads, TCRdb lists one record per CDR3 protein. In the table there are around 300,000 distinct CDR3 sequences, approximately 10% of which are singletons. Study-wide findings and caveats: Disease-linked clones bore a CD8+ phenotype, appearing relatively rarely in peripheral blood. Matched ankylosing spondylitis synovial fluid reportedly contained a significantly enriched population of disease-linked clones.

This clonotype has more than one count but fewer than ten. Its antigen is not known. V was shortened by 1 base and J by 8 bases, with 14 bases between the two germline ends. The germline V gene has CDR1 SGHVS and CDR2 FNYEAQ. The CDR3 contains 15 residues. This sequence was found in a female donor with ankylosing spondylitis or in good health (not recorded which). What was sequenced was blood, either unsorted or a sorted T cell fraction (not recorded which). The chain is built from TRBV7-6 and TRBJ1-4; no clear D gene. CDR3 sequence: CASSLGSSVREKLFF. CDR3 nucleotides: TGTGCCAGCAGCTTAGGGAGCTCCGTGCGAGAAAAACTGTTTTTT.